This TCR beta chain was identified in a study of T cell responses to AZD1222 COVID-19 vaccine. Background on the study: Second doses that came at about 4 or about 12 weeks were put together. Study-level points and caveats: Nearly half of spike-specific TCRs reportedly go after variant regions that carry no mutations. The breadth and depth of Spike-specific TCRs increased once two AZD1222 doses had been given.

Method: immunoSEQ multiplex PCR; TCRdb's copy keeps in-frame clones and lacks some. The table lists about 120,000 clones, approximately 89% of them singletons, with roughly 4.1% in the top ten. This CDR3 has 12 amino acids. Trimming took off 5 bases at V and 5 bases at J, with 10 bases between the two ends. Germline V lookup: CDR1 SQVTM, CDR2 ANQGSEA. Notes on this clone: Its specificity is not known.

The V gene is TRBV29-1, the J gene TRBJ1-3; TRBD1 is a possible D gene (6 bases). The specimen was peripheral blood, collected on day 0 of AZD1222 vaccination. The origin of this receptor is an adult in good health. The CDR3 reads CSVPGERNTIYF. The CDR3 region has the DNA TGCAGCGTTCCAGGGGAAAGAAACACCATATATTTT. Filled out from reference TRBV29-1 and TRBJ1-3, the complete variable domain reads SAVISQKPSRDICQRGTSLTIQCQVDSQVTMMFWYRQQPGQSLTLIATANQGSEATYESGFVIDKFPISRPNLTFSTLTVSNMSPEDSSIYLCSVPGERNTIYFGEGSWLTVV.